Sequencing of this T cell receptor beta chain was carried out in a study of T cell repertoires in cytomegalovirus infection. Looking at the study overall: HLA-B-restricted CMV epitopes that are well studied, plus recently identified HLA-C-restricted ones, were used by the study.

This CDR3 is 15 amino acids long. Germline CDR1 and CDR2: LGHNT and FRNRAP. V gave up 7 bases and J gave up 4 bases; unmatched junction bases: 11. TCRdb independently ran MiXCR on the reads; one entry per CDR3 protein. The sample includes about 340,000 distinct CDR3 sequences, roughly 28% seen only once; the top ten take 20%. Findings and limits, study-wide: Carriage of CMV together with the relevant HLA was identifiable through cumulative public TCR beta family frequency.

A word on this clonotype: Its antigen is currently unknown.

V is TRBV12-5 and J is TRBJ1-2, with 8 bases identical to TRBD1. Material: cultured PBMCs, obtained from culture after CMV antigen stimulation. The clonotype was recovered from a human donor in good health (CMV status not recorded). Some clones in this sample may be carry-over from other donors' samples. This CDR3 is CASAFVPDRAYGYTF. The CDR3 DNA reads as TGTGCTAGTGCCTTTGTGCCGGACAGGGCCTATGGCTACACCTTC.